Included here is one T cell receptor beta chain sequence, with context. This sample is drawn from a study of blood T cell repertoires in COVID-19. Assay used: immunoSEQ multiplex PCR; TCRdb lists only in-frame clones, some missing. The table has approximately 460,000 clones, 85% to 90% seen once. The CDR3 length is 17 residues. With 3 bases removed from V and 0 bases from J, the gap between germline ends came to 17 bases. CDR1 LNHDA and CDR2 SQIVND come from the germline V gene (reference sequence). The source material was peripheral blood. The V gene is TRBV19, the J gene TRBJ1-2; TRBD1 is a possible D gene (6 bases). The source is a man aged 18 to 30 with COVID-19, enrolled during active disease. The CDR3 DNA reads TGTGCCAGTAGTATTTCTGGCAGGGGCCCCTCTAACTATGGCTACACCTTC. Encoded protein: CASSISGRGPSNYGYTF.